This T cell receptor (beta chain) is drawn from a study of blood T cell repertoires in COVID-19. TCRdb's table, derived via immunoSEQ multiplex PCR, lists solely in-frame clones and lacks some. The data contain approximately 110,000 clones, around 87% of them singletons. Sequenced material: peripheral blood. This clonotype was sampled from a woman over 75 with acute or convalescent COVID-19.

The CDR3 is CASSFAGTGVGELFF. In DNA, the CDR3 is TGTGCCAGCAGTTTCGCTGGGACAGGGGTCGGGGAGCTGTTTTTT. This sequence joins TRBV6-6 and TRBJ2-2, with 10 bases identical to TRBD1. The CDR3 is 15 residues long. Looked up from germline, CDR1 is MNHNY and CDR2 is SVGAGI (reference sequence). V gave up 4 bases and J gave up 7 bases; unmatched junction bases: 6.